This is a list of T cell receptor beta chains from one sample in a study of human T cells and chemical hapten exposure. TCRdb ran MiXCR on the 5' RACE reads and lists one entry per CDR3 protein. The table includes around 140,000 distinct CDR3 sequences, roughly 4% detected once. These receptors were obtained from a female donor in good health. The CDR3 runs from the conserved cysteine through the conserved F or W. The D gene is left open where the match is weak. The size entry is marked missing in some rows and otherwise reads once, few, many or a size class.

clone_size	d_call	v_call	cdr3_length	j_call	cdr3_aa	cdr3_nt
few	TRBD1	TRBV5-4	16	TRBJ2-3	CASRRPGQGATDTQYF	TGTGCCAGCAGGAGGCCGGGACAGGGGGCAACAGATACGCAGTATTTT
NA	TRBD1	TRBV5-6	14	TRBJ2-1	CASSLGQGRVEQFF	TGTGCCAGCAGCTTGGGACAGGGAAGAGTTGAGCAGTTCTTC
many	NA	TRBV6-6	13	TRBJ2-3	CASIWGGTDTQYF	TGTGCCAGCATTTGGGGAGGCACAGATACGCAGTATTTT
many	NA	TRBV6-6	15	TRBJ1-5	CATQSETGTNQPQHF	TGTGCCACCCAAAGTGAAACAGGTACCAATCAGCCCCAGCATTTT
many	NA	TRBV20-1	15	TRBJ2-3	CSARVSETSTDTQYF	TGCAGTGCTAGAGTTTCAGAAACTTCCACAGATACGCAGTATTTT
NA	NA	TRBV3-1	15	TRBJ2-3	CASRAAGTPGDTQYF	TGTGCCAGCAGGGCTGCCGGGACCCCGGGAGATACGCAGTATTTT
many	NA	TRBV27	15	TRBJ2-1	CASSPTSTTYNEQFF	TGTGCCAGCAGTCCCACCTCGACAACTTACAATGAGCAGTTCTTC
NA	NA	TRBV10-3	15	TRBJ2-1	CAISESREGYNEQFF	TGTGCCATCAGTGAGTCCAGGGAAGGTTACAATGAGCAGTTCTTC
many	NA	TRBV3-1	15	TRBJ2-3	CASSQETDYTDTQYF	TGTGCCAGCAGCCAAGAGACAGACTACACAGATACGCAGTATTTT
many	NA	TRBV29-1	13	TRBJ1-5	CSVRSRPNQPQHF	TGCAGCGTTCGTTCACGCCCCAATCAGCCCCAGCATTTT
many	TRBD2	TRBV13	17	TRBJ2-3	CASSHPGTSGGRSTQYF	TGTGCCAGCAGCCACCCCGGGACTAGCGGGGGGCGGAGTACGCAGTATTTT
NA	TRBD1	TRBV7-2	18	TRBJ2-7	CASSLADSGTGSSDEQYF	TGTGCCAGCAGTTTAGCCGATTCCGGGACAGGGAGCTCCGACGAGCAGTACTTC
many	TRBD2	TRBV18	18	TRBJ2-1	CASSPLAGAPYSYNEQFF	TGTGCCAGCTCACCACTAGCGGGGGCCCCATACTCCTACAATGAGCAGTTCTTC
many	NA	TRBV5-1	14	TRBJ1-1	CASSLTQGVTEAFF	TGCGCCAGCAGCTTGACCCAGGGAGTCACTGAAGCTTTCTTT
many	NA	TRBV5-1	13	TRBJ1-1	CASSLSGVGEAFF	TGCGCCAGCAGCTTGTCCGGTGTAGGAGAAGCTTTCTTT
few	NA	TRBV5-1	15	TRBJ2-7	CASSFAGSRSYEQYF	TGCGCCAGCAGCTTCGCAGGGTCAAGGTCCTACGAGCAGTACTTC
many	NA	TRBV6-1	13	TRBJ2-1	CAIVRAYYNEQFF	TGTGCCATCGTGAGAGCATACTACAATGAGCAGTTCTTC
many	NA	TRBV6-2/TRBV6-3	15	TRBJ1-1	CASRGLWLVNTEAFF	TGTGCCAGCAGAGGTTTGTGGTTGGTGAACACTGAAGCTTTCTTT
many	NA	TRBV20-1	17	TRBJ2-5	CSASSVTGNTHAKTQYF	TGCAGTGCTAGCTCAGTGACGGGTAACACCCACGCCAAGACCCAGTACTTC
NA	NA	TRBV12-3/TRBV12-4	14	TRBJ1-1	CASSFMPMNTEAFF	TGTGCCAGCAGTTTTATGCCAATGAACACTGAAGCTTTCTTT
many	NA	TRBV25-1	18	TRBJ2-3	CASSDGPGRGRVTDTQYF	TGTGCCAGCAGTGATGGCCCGGGGAGGGGGCGAGTCACAGATACGCAGTATTTT
many	NA	TRBV12-5	14	TRBJ1-3	CASGEPGVGNTIYF	TGTGCTAGTGGAGAGCCGGGGGTCGGAAACACCATATATTTT
many	NA	TRBV20-1	14	TRBJ1-4	CSARDRGANEKLFF	TGCAGTGCTAGAGATCGAGGAGCTAATGAAAAACTGTTTTTT
many	TRBD2	TRBV7-3	14	TRBJ2-7	CASSPGLAGGRQYF	TGTGCCAGCAGCCCGGGACTAGCGGGGGGGCGGCAGTACTTC
many	NA	TRBV3-1	15	TRBJ2-6	CASSPQDSGANVLTF	TGTGCCAGCAGCCCCCAGGACTCTGGGGCCAACGTCCTGACTTTC
many	TRBD1	TRBV7-9	17	TRBJ1-6	CASTPGWTGEDQGPLHF	TGTGCCAGCACCCCCGGATGGACAGGGGAAGATCAAGGACCCCTCCACTTT
many	TRBD1	TRBV7-2	15	TRBJ1-2	CASNSKTGISYGYTF	TGTGCCAGCAATTCAAAGACAGGGATTAGCTATGGCTACACCTTC
many	NA	TRBV3-1	15	TRBJ1-4	CASSHFGAGNEKLFF	TGTGCCAGCAGCCATTTTGGGGCGGGTAATGAAAAACTGTTTTTT